The T cell receptor beta chain under discussion was sequenced for a study of OX40 agonist ivuxolimab in advanced cancers. At the level of the study: With a range of about 20 to 79, age averaged 60 years, and 65% to 85% were male. In three patients, partial responses were observed, one with hepatocellular carcinoma and two with cutaneous melanoma. Findings of the study overall: The study found among the lowest clonal expansion in partial responders at 0.1-3.0 mg/kg.

The CDR3 covers 14 residues. Germline V CDR1 and CDR2: SGHAT, FQNNGV. Deletions cut 2 bases from V and 9 bases from J, with 14 bases between. Researchers took blood at baseline, on cycle 4 day 1, and on cycle 7 day 1. Clones were read by immunoSEQ multiplex PCR, and TCRdb kept only the in-frame ones, dropping some. This repertoire shows 70,000 or so clones, approximately 90% found once; its top ten account for roughly 7.5%. Concerning this clone: The target antigen is unknown.

The TCR was taken from an adult with an advanced solid tumor such as melanoma, head and neck, liver or kidney cancer. The chain recombines TRBV11-2 with TRBJ2-1; TRBD1 or TRBD2 may be the D gene (5 bases each). This specimen was CD4+ or CD8+ T cells sorted from blood, taken in a trial of the OX40 agonist ivuxolimab. CDR3 in amino acids: CASSLTVGDGEQFF. The CDR3 DNA is TGTGCCAGCAGCTTAACAGTTGGGGACGGTGAGCAGTTCTTC.